A selection of T cell receptor beta chains follows, all from one sample in a study of blood T cell repertoires in COVID-19. Only in-frame clones appear in the TCRdb table, and some are missing; sequencing was by immunoSEQ multiplex PCR. The sample contains around 300,000 clones, around 90% of which appear only once. The sample taken for sequencing was PBMCs or T cells enriched from blood (not recorded which). These receptors originate from a woman aged 55-70 years in a cohort exposed to, infected with or recovered from COVID-19 (not recorded which). Each CDR3 is given with its conserved first and last residue. D genes are given only for firm matches. Clone size, where shown, is once, few, many, or a class for clones that have expanded.

d_gene	v_gene	j_gene	abundance	CDR3aa	CDR3nt
.	TRBV14	TRBJ2-4	.	CASSQVVDIQYF	TGTGCCAGCAGCCAAGTAGTAGACATTCAGTACTTC
TRBD1	TRBV7-3	TRBJ2-4	few	CASSADRGNIQYF	TGTGCCAGCAGCGCCGACAGGGGTAACATTCAGTACTTC
TRBD2	TRBV5-4	TRBJ2-3	few	CASSPPGTTGDTQYF	TGTGCCAGCAGCCCCCCCGGGACTACCGGGGATACGCAGTATTTT
.	TRBV27	TRBJ2-7	.	CASSFAGRGYEQYF	TGTGCCAGCAGTTTCGCGGGAAGGGGATACGAGCAGTACTTC
TRBD2	TRBV7-9	TRBJ2-1	.	CASSLAQGLAGDNEQFF	TGTGCCAGCAGCTTAGCCCAGGGACTAGCGGGAGACAATGAGCAGTTCTTC
TRBD2	TRBV10-2	TRBJ2-3	.	CASSESPGTSGRAGLDTQYF	TGCGCCAGCAGTGAGTCCCCCGGGACTAGCGGGAGGGCCGGTTTGGATACGCAGTATTTT
.	TRBV28	TRBJ1-6	.	CASIWASSYNSPLHF	TGTGCCAGCATCTGGGCGAGCTCCTATAATTCACCCCTCCACTTT
TRBD1	TRBV5-4	TRBJ2-7	.	CASSSGDRTVYEQYF	TGTGCCAGCAGCTCGGGGGACAGGACCGTCTACGAGCAGTACTTC
TRBD1	TRBV6-2/TRBV6-3	TRBJ2-7	.	CASSFLTRDRGPRTYEQYF	TGTGCCAGCAGCTTCCTCACTCGGGACAGGGGGCCCCGCACCTACGAGCAGTACTTC
TRBD2	TRBV9	TRBJ2-1	.	CASSPRTSGSYNEQFF	TGTGCCAGCAGCCCTCGGACTAGCGGCTCCTACAATGAGCAGTTCTTC
.	TRBV5-4	TRBJ1-1	.	CASSLWGRGLLDTEAFF	TGTGCCAGCAGCTTGTGGGGCAGGGGCCTCTTGGACACTGAAGCTTTCTTT
TRBD1	TRBV11-3	TRBJ1-3	.	CASSTGTGVGNTIYF	TGTGCCAGCAGCACTGGGACAGGGGTCGGAAACACCATATATTTT
TRBD2	TRBV3-1/TRBV3-2	TRBJ2-7	.	CASSHSGGYWSYEQYF	TGTGCCAGCAGCCATTCGGGAGGCTACTGGTCCTACGAGCAGTACTTC
TRBD2	TRBV7-9	TRBJ2-7	.	CASSAGLVEEQYF	TGTGCCAGCAGCGCGGGACTAGTGGAAGAGCAGTACTTC
.	TRBV9	TRBJ2-3	.	CASSVGRGQHTDTQYF	TGTGCCAGCAGCGTAGGGAGGGGACAGCACACAGATACGCAGTATTTT
TRBD1	TRBV10-3	TRBJ2-7	.	CAIRSGTDSYEQYF	TGTGCCATCAGATCCGGGACAGACTCCTACGAGCAGTACTTC
TRBD2	TRBV11-2	TRBJ2-1	.	CASSHGTSGRHEQFF	TGTGCCAGCAGCCACGGGACTAGCGGGAGGCATGAGCAGTTCTTC
.	TRBV7-8	TRBJ1-6	once	CASSGEGVTYNSPLHF	TGTGCCAGCAGCGGAGAAGGGGTTACCTATAATTCACCCCTCCACTTT
TRBD2	TRBV29-1	TRBJ2-5	.	CSVGTSGETQYF	TGCAGCGTTGGGACTAGCGGAGAGACCCAGTACTTC
TRBD1	TRBV5-1	TRBJ2-5	.	CASSLGTGEETQYF	TGCGCCAGCAGCTTGGGGACAGGGGAAGAGACCCAGTACTTC
.	TRBV30	TRBJ2-5	.	CAWSPPGLRRETQYF	TGTGCCTGGAGCCCCCCGGGACTGAGACGGGAGACCCAGTACTTC
TRBD1	TRBV2	TRBJ2-2	few	CASSAGTGGSGELFF	TGTGCCAGCAGTGCAGGGACAGGGGGCTCGGGGGAGCTGTTTTTT
TRBD2	TRBV18	TRBJ2-1	.	CASSPGTSKSNEQFF	TGTGCCAGCTCACCCGGGACTAGCAAGAGCAATGAGCAGTTCTTC
TRBD1	TRBV2	TRBJ2-5	.	CASSPGGGESSVTQYF	TGTGCCAGCAGCCCAGGGGGCGGAGAGAGCTCAGTGACCCAGTACTTC
.	TRBV7-2	TRBJ2-3	.	CASSLEVGEQYF	TGTGCCAGCAGCTTAGAGGTCGGAGAGCAGTATTTT
TRBD1	TRBV7-9	TRBJ1-2	.	CASSPGTGGDGYTF	TGTGCCAGCAGCCCCGGGACAGGGGGCGACGGCTACACCTTC
.	TRBV15	TRBJ1-2	.	CATSRRDYGYTF	TGTGCCACCAGCAGACGGGACTATGGCTACACCTTC
TRBD1	TRBV28	TRBJ1-6	.	CASSRGGNSPLHF	TGTGCCAGCAGCAGAGGGGGCAATTCACCCCTCCACTTT